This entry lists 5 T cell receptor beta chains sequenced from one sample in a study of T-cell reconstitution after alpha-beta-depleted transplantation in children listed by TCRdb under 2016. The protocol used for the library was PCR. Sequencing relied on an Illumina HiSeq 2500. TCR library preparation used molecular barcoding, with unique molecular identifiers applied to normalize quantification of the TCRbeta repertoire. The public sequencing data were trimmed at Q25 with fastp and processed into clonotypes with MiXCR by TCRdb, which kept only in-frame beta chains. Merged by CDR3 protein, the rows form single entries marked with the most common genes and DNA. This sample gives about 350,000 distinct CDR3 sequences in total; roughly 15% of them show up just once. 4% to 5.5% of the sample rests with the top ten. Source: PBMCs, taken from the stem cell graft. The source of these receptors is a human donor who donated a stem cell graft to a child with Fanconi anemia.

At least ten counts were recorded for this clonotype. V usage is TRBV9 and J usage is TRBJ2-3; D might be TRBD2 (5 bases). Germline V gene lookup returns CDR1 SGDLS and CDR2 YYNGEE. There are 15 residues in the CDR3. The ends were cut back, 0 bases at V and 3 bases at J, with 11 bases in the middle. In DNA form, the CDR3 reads TGTGCCAGCAGCGTAGAGGGAGTTGGGACAGATACGCAGTATTTT. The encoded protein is CASSVEGVGTDTQYF.

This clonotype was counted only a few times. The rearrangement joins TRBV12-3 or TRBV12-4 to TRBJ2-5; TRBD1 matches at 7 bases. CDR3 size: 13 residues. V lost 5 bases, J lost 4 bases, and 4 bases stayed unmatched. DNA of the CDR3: TGTGCCAGCAGTCGAACAGGGGTAGAGACCCAGTACTTC. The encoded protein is CASSRTGVETQYF.

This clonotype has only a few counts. In DNA, the CDR3 is TGCAGCGTTGAAGGAAGTTTCAGCTCCTACAATGAGCAGTTCTTC. Protein: CSVEGSFSSYNEQFF. This chain links TRBV29-1 with TRBJ2-1; no clear D. The CDR3 is 15 residues long. Germline CDR1 reads SQVTM; CDR2 reads ANQGSEA. Trimming shortened V by 1 base and J by 0 bases, and 10 bases separated the two germline ends.

CDR3 amino acids: CASYHRTSGGTDTQYF. CDR3 in DNA: TGTGCCAGCTACCATCGGACTAGCGGGGGAACAGATACGCAGTATTTT. The chain combines TRBV7-9 with TRBJ2-3, with 13 positions matching TRBD2. V was clipped by 8 bases and J by 3 bases; unmatched bases: 8. Germline CDR1 is SEHNR and CDR2 is FQNEAQ (reference sequence). The CDR3 extends over 16 amino acids. Complete variable domain (other parts from reference TRBV7-9 and TRBJ2-3): DTGVSQNPRHKITKRGQNVTFRCDPISEHNRLYWYRQTLGQGPEFLTYFQNEAQLEKSRLLSDRFSAERPKGSFSTLEIQRTEQGDSAMYLCASYHRTSGGTDTQYFGPGTRLTVL.

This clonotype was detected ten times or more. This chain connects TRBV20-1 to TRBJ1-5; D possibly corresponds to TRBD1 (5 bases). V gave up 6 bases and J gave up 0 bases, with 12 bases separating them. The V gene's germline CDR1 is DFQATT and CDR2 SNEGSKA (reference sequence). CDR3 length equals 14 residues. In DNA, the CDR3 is TGCAGTGCGGTGACGACAGATAGCAATCAGCCCCAGCATTTT. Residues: CSAVTTDSNQPQHF.